This T cell receptor (beta chain) was captured in a study of blood T cells in healthy people across ages. Study summary: With template switching, about one barcoded beta molecule was captured per two T cells.

Comment on this clonotype: Its cognate antigen is unknown.

Whole-study findings and limits: Naive T cell percentage and TCR beta diversity correlated strongly.

A second roughly 6 to 11 cycle PCR used barcoded and J-beta primers. Researchers report that a template-switch adaptor with 12 random nucleotides tagged each cDNA molecule. Every sample produced at least 2.5 million CDR3-containing paired-end reads. TCRdb re-called the 5' RACE reads with MiXCR, one entry per CDR3 protein. Found here are about 2 million distinct CDR3 sequences, 49% of them singletons; the top ten hold approximately 2%. The TCR comes from a woman aged 40 to 55 in good health. The sample comprised blood.

The CDR3 DNA follows: TGTGCCAGCAGCCACTCGGGACAGGGAGGCACCGGGGAGCTGTTTTTT. This translates into CASSHSGQGGTGELFF. This chain connects TRBV4-2 to TRBJ2-2; 9 bases fit TRBD1. The CDR3 is made up of 16 amino acids. CDR1 LGHNA and CDR2 YNFKEQ come from the germline V gene. Trimming cost V 3 bases and J 4 bases; bases outside gene matches: 6.